These T cell receptor beta chains were read from a single sample in a study of T cell changes during pregnancy in multiple sclerosis. Libraries were prepared by immunoSEQ multiplex PCR; TCRdb keeps only in-frame clonotypes and omits some of them. Of roughly 88,000 clones listed, roughly 90% were seen once; the top ten hold roughly 1.4%. The sequenced sample was peripheral blood, obtained in the first trimester of pregnancy. The receptors come from a female donor with multiple sclerosis, enrolled in a pregnancy study. The CDR3 runs from the conserved cysteine through the conserved F or W. Fields, in order: V gene, J gene, CDR3 length, CDR3 protein.

V gene: TRBV5-4; J gene: TRBJ2-3; CDR3 length: 14; CDR3 protein: CASSFQGRTDTQYF
V gene: TRBV7-2; J gene: TRBJ2-7; CDR3 length: 17; CDR3 protein: CASSSLAWTGIPYEQYF
V gene: TRBV2; J gene: TRBJ2-2; CDR3 length: 15; CDR3 protein: CASSVPVTNTGELFF
V gene: TRBV14; J gene: TRBJ2-1; CDR3 length: 20; CDR3 protein: CASSPRVGDTSGRAIHEQFF
V gene: TRBV27; J gene: TRBJ1-5; CDR3 length: 13; CDR3 protein: CASSQGARQPQHF
V gene: TRBV2; J gene: TRBJ1-5; CDR3 length: 14; CDR3 protein: CASRWGGSNQPQHF
V gene: TRBV4-1; J gene: TRBJ2-7; CDR3 length: 16; CDR3 protein: CASSQDTREMTYEQYF
V gene: TRBV25-1; J gene: TRBJ2-7; CDR3 length: 15; CDR3 protein: CASSDRGDRGYEQYF
V gene: TRBV7-6; J gene: TRBJ2-7; CDR3 length: 13; CDR3 protein: CASSLAAGNEQYF
V gene: TRBV6-4; J gene: TRBJ2-5; CDR3 length: 13; CDR3 protein: CASSRGFGETQYF
V gene: TRBV5-8; J gene: TRBJ2-1; CDR3 length: 15; CDR3 protein: CASTRLAGGYNEQFF
V gene: TRBV28; J gene: TRBJ1-5; CDR3 length: 16; CDR3 protein: CASSLLSAGGRQPQHF
V gene: TRBV7-2; J gene: TRBJ1-1; CDR3 length: 14; CDR3 protein: CASRGEGPNTEAFF
V gene: TRBV7-2; J gene: TRBJ2-7; CDR3 length: 14; CDR3 protein: CASSLVGGADEQYF
V gene: TRBV2; J gene: TRBJ2-3; CDR3 length: 17; CDR3 protein: CASSARRLAGSTDTQYF
V gene: TRBV11-1; J gene: TRBJ1-2; CDR3 length: 14; CDR3 protein: CASSQGQDPYGYTF
V gene: TRBV7-9; J gene: TRBJ2-7; CDR3 length: 14; CDR3 protein: CASSFRGNKYEQYF
V gene: TRBV30; J gene: TRBJ2-3; CDR3 length: 17; CDR3 protein: CAWSFQGAGERRDTQYF